This is a list of T cell receptor beta chains from one sample in a study of technical replicates of blood from a few donors. Using immunoSEQ multiplex PCR, the repertoire was profiled, and TCRdb retains in-frame clones only, with some absent. The sample consists of about 83,000 clones, roughly 90% of them appearing once. Sequencing was done on a sample of T cells isolated from PBMCs. These receptors all stem from a human donor in good health. CDR3s include the opening cysteine and the closing phenylalanine or tryptophan. D genes are given only for firm matches. The listing skips clone size in some rows; elsewhere it reads once, few, many or a size class.

j_call | clone_size | v_call | cdr3_length | d_call | cdr3_nt | cdr3_aa
TRBJ2-7 | - | TRBV5-1 | 18 | TRBD2 | TGCGCCAGCAGCCAACAGACTAGCGGGAGGGGAAAGTCCTACGAGCAGTACTTC | CASSQQTSGRGKSYEQYF
TRBJ2-7 | - | TRBV5-4 | 12 | - | TGTGCCAGCAGCTCGAGCTCCTACGAGCAGTACTTC | CASSSSSYEQYF
TRBJ1-5 | - | TRBV25-1 | 13 | - | TGTGCCAGCAGTGACGGGAGGGTTCAGCCCCAGCATTTT | CASSDGRVQPQHF
TRBJ2-7 | few | TRBV2 | 14 | - | TGTGCCAGCAGTGAACTTGGGGCTTCCTACGAGCAGTACTTC | CASSELGASYEQYF
TRBJ2-1 | - | TRBV15 | 16 | TRBD2 | TGTGCCACCAGCATATTAGCGGGAGCGACCTACAATGAGCAGTTCTTC | CATSILAGATYNEQFF
TRBJ2-7 | - | TRBV18 | 16 | - | TGTGCCAGCTCACCCGAAACAGGGCCTTACTCCTACGAGCAGTACTTC | CASSPETGPYSYEQYF
TRBJ2-7 | once | TRBV27 | 13 | - | TGTGCCAGCAGTTCCGGGGAATCCTACGAGCAGTACTTC | CASSSGESYEQYF
TRBJ1-5 | - | TRBV30 | 13 | - | TGTGCCTGGAGTGTCCTCCTAAATCAGCCCCAGCATTTT | CAWSVLLNQPQHF
TRBJ2-1 | once | TRBV7-9 | 18 | TRBD2 | TGTGCCAGCGGCTTAGCGGGGTCAAGGTTCGGGACCTACAATGAGCAGTTCTTC | CASGLAGSRFGTYNEQFF
TRBJ1-2 | once | TRBV28 | 15 | - | TGTGCCAGCAGTTTATCTTTGGGGGGGAGCTATGGCTACACCTTC | CASSLSLGGSYGYTF
TRBJ2-7 | - | TRBV12-5 | 12 | - | TGTGCTAGTGGTTGGACTCCGGGGGAGCAGTACTTC | CASGWTPGEQYF
TRBJ1-2 | once | TRBV6-6 | 16 | - | TGTGCCAGCAGTTATGGTGACAGCCGCTTTAAGGATGGCTACACCTTC | CASSYGDSRFKDGYTF
TRBJ2-5 | - | TRBV7-2 | 15 | TRBD2 | TGTGCCAGCACCTATAGTAGCGGGAGCGGGGAGACCCAGTACTTC | CASTYSSGSGETQYF